These 3 T cell receptor beta chains share one sample of origin, sequenced in a study of blood T cell repertoires in COVID-19. Measured with immunoSEQ multiplex PCR; TCRdb has only the in-frame clones, and not every one. This table has 200,000 to 300,000 clones, roughly four fifths appearing once. The sample comprised peripheral blood. The source of these receptors is an older man with acute or convalescent COVID-19.

The rearrangement links TRBV30 to TRBJ1-5; the D is unclear. Germline V gene sequence: CDR1 GTSNPN, CDR2 SVGIG (reference sequence). V was trimmed by 2 bases and J by 8 bases, leaving 22 bases between them. CDR3 length: 16 amino acids. The CDR3 loop reads CAWSPYLGRDLEPQHF. CDR3 sequence (DNA): TGTGCCTGGAGTCCCTACCTCGGGAGGGATTTAGAGCCCCAGCATTTT.

The chain recombines TRBV5-1 with TRBJ1-2; TRBD1 matches 10 bases. There are 14 residues in the CDR3. V lost 4 bases, J lost 5 bases, and 5 bases stayed unmatched. The germline gives CDR1 SGHRS, CDR2 YFSETQ. DNA for the CDR3: TGCGCCAGCAGCGGGACAGGGGCCCAGTATGGCTACACCTTC. It codes for CASSGTGAQYGYTF.

The V gene is TRBV28, the J gene TRBJ1-5; maybe TRBD1 (5 bases). The CDR3 covers 16 residues. Trimming left V 5 bases short and J 11 bases short, with 25 bases between. Germline V gene lookup returns CDR1 MDHEN and CDR2 SYDVKM. CDR3 loop: CASSPAEVGLTRAQHF. DNA of the CDR3: TGTGCCAGCAGTCCGGCCGAGGTGGGGCTGACGCGAGCCCAGCATTTT.